This T cell receptor beta chain was identified during a study of Ad26.COV2.S vaccination and SARS-CoV-2 variants. As for the study in general: Ad26.COV2.S shots went into the muscle once or twice, 56 days apart.

Produced via immunoSEQ multiplex PCR; TCRdb's table is partial and in-frame only. In the table there are 400,000 to 450,000 clones, about nine tenths of which are singletons. Germline lookup yields CDR1 LNHNV and CDR2 YYDKDF (reference sequence). V lost 6 bases, J lost 1 base, and 3 bases stayed unmatched. The CDR3 length is 14 residues. Treatment given: around 19 received Ad26.COV2.S at low or high dose, single or two shots; 5 received placebo; per-sample allocation not given. The study sampled participants on day 63 after the first vaccine or placebo injection. The sample consisted of peripheral blood, taken in a trial of Ad26.COV2.S vaccine versus placebo. J is TRBJ1-2 and V is TRBV15, with 9 bases identical to TRBD1. This clonotype originated in a person aged 18-60 years who received the Ad26.COV2.S COVID-19 vaccine or a placebo. The CDR3 nucleotides are TGTGCCACCAGACCGGACAGGGGTAACTATGGCTACACCTTC. Translating it yields CATRPDRGNYGYTF.